This is a list of T cell receptor beta chains from one sample in a study of T cell changes during pregnancy in multiple sclerosis. Using immunoSEQ multiplex PCR, the repertoire was profiled, and TCRdb retains in-frame clones only, with some absent. The data contain tens of thousands of clones, 90% to 95% of them singletons. Sequencing was performed on CD8+ T cells from peripheral blood mononuclear cells, taken before pregnancy. These receptors were taken from a female donor with multiple sclerosis, enrolled in a pregnancy study. Both conserved end residues are part of each CDR3.

>TRBV30|TRBJ2-2
CAWSVPRGEDTGELFF
>TRBV19|TRBJ2-4
CASKGREAGAKNIQYF
>TRBV7-7|TRBJ2-7
CASSLGTGVASEQYF
>TRBV6-5|TRBJ1-2
CASSPGTGSGHTF
>TRBV19|TRBJ1-3
CASSEQGYGNTIYF
>TRBV2|TRBJ1-2
CASSGGEVPYGYTF
>TRBV7-2|TRBJ2-5
CASSLGWREETQYF
>TRBV4-2|TRBJ2-1
CASSRTSGQYNEQFF
>TRBV9|TRBJ1-6
CASSVEPSSYNSPLHF
>TRBV5-6|TRBJ2-2
CASSLNRDRDVRPGELFF
>TRBV28|TRBJ1-2
CASSSSRGEESLHGYTF
>TRBV6-5|TRBJ2-7
CASSYFTGINEQYF
>TRBV28|TRBJ2-2
CASRGMGDEASGNGELFF
>TRBV4-3|TRBJ2-1
CASSQDWASAYNEQFF
>TRBV7-8|TRBJ2-5
CASSLVVSQETQYF
>TRBV19|TRBJ1-2
CASSMAVTNYGYTF
>TRBV7-9|TRBJ1-2
CASSTDSNYGYTF
>TRBV7-9|TRBJ2-1
CASSLSGTRNNEQFF
>TRBV27|TRBJ1-2
CASGVDRGWDGYTF
>TRBV7-9|TRBJ2-7
CASTILRPPKHF
>TRBV1|TRBJ2-3
CTSSQRWGSGGTPGTQYF
>TRBV28|TRBJ1-5
CASSLTGSNQPQHF
>TRBV2|TRBJ2-7
CASILRDGAYEQYF
>TRBV9|TRBJ1-1
CASSPPGQGKAEAFF
>TRBV4-2|TRBJ2-5
CASSQGTAQETQYF
>TRBV7-8|TRBJ2-7
CASSPTWIRQDTYEQYF
>TRBV5-8|TRBJ1-6
CASSLGTPYNSPLHF
>TRBV6-5|TRBJ2-5
CASGVGQLQETQYF
>TRBV4-3|TRBJ2-5
CASSLGQGQETQYF
>TRBV27|TRBJ2-3
CASSPGTASTDTQYF
>TRBV27|TRBJ1-6
CASSFGYHSPLHF
>TRBV7-6|TRBJ2-1
CASSPHILAGDIYNEQFF
>TRBV28|TRBJ2-2
CASSLRENTGELFF
>TRBV6-1|TRBJ1-4
CASTILTGAGEKLFF
>TRBV9|TRBJ2-7
CASSPRQGRTYEQYF
>TRBV4-1|TRBJ2-2
CASSQPGQGSRELFF
>TRBV6-9|TRBJ1-1
CASSYLPKAFF